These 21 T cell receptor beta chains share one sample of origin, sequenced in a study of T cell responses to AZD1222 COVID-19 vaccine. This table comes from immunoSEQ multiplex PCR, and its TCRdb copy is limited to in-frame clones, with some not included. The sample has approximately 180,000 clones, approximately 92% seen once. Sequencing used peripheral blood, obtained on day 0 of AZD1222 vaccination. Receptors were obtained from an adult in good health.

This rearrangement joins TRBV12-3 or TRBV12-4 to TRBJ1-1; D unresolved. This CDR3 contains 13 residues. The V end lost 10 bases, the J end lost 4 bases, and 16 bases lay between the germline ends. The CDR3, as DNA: TGTGCCACCAGCACGGGAGGGCTCACTGAAGCTTTCTTT. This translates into CATSTGGLTEAFF.

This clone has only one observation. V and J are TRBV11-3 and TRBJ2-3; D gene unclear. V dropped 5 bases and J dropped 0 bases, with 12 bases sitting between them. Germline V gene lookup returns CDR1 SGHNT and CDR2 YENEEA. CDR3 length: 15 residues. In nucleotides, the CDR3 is TGTGCCAGCAGCCTCGGATTGGTCAGCACAGATACGCAGTATTTT. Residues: CASSLGLVSTDTQYF.

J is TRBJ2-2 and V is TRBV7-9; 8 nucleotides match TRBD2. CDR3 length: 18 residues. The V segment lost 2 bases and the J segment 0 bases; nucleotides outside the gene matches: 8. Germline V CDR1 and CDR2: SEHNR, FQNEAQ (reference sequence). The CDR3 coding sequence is TGTGCCAGCAGCTTATTTTCTAGCGGGTTTTCGAACACCGGGGAGCTGTTTTTT. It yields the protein CASSLFSSGFSNTGELFF.

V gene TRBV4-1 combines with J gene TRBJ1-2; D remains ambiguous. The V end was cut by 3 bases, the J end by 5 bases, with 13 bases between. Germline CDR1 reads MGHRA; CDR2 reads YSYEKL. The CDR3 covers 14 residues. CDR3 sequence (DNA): TGCGCCAGCAGCCAGTCTCCTTCCGGGTATGGCTACACCTTC. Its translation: CASSQSPSGYGYTF.

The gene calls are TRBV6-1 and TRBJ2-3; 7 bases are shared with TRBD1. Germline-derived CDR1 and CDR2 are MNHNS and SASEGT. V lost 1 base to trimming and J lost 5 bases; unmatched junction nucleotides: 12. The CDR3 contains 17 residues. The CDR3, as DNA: TGTGCCAGCAGTGAAGAAAATAGACTGACAGGGCAAGATACGCAGTATTTT. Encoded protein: CASSEENRLTGQDTQYF.

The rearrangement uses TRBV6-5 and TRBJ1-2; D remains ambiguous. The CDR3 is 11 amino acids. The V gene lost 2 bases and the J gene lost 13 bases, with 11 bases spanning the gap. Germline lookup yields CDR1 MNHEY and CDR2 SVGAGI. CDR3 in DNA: TGTGCCAGCAGTTACGGGTCTAGTTTCACCTTC. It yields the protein CASSYGSSFTF.

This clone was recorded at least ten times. The CDR3 DNA reads as TGTGCCAGCAGCGGGACTAGCGGGGGCACAGATACGCAGTATTTT. Translated, it gives CASSGTSGGTDTQYF. The chain uses TRBV6-4 and TRBJ2-3, with 13 bases identical to TRBD2. The CDR3 is 15 residues long. Losses at the gene ends were 6 bases for V and 1 base for J; bases not matched to a gene: 1. CDR1 is MRHNA and CDR2 is SNTAGT in the germline V gene.

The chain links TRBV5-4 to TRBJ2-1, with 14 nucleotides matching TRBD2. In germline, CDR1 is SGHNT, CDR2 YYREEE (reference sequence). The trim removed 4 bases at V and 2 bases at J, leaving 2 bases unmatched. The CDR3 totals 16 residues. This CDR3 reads CASSPGLAGAYNEQFF. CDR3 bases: TGTGCCAGCAGCCCGGGACTAGCGGGAGCCTACAATGAGCAGTTCTTC. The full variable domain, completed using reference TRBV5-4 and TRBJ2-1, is ETGVTQSPTHLIKTRGQQVTLRCSSQSGHNTVSWYQQALGQGPQFIFQYYREEENGRGNFPPRFSGLQFPNYSSELNVNALELDDSALYLCASSPGLAGAYNEQFFGPGTRLTVL.

CDR3 sequence (DNA): TGTGCCAGTAGTATAGAGAAACTAGCGCCGCGAGAGACCCAGTACTTC. This gives the protein CASSIEKLAPRETQYF. The rearrangement joins TRBV19 to TRBJ2-5, with TRBD2 identical over 7 bases. Germline CDR1 and CDR2: LNHDA and SQIVND (reference sequence). The length of the CDR3 is 16 residues. V gave up 0 bases and J gave up 4 bases; unmatched junction bases: 8.

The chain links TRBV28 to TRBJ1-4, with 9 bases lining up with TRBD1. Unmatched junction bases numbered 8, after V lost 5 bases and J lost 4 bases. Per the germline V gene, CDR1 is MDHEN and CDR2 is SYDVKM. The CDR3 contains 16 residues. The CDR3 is CASSAPGTGLNEKLFF. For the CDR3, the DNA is TGTGCCAGCAGTGCCCCCGGGACAGGGCTTAATGAAAAACTGTTTTTT.

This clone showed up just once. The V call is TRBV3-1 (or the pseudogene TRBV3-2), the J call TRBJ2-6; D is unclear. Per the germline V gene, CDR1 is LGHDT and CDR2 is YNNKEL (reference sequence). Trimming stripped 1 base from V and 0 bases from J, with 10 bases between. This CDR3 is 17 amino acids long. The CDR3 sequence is CASSQAGGYSGANVLTF. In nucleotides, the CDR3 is TGTGCCAGCAGCCAAGCGGGCGGATACTCTGGGGCCAACGTCCTGACTTTC.

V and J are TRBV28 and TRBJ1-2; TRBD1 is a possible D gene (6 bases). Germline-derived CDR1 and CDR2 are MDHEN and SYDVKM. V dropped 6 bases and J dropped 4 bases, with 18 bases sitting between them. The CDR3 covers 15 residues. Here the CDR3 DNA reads TGTGCCAGCAGCCAAGGACAGCTCCGAACCTATGGCTACACCTTC. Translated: CASSQGQLRTYGYTF.

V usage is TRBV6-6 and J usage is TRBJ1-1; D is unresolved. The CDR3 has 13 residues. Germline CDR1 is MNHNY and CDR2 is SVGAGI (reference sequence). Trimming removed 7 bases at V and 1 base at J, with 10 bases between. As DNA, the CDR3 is TGTGCCAGCACTTCCCGGGAGAACACTGAAGCTTTCTTT. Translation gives CASTSRENTEAFF.

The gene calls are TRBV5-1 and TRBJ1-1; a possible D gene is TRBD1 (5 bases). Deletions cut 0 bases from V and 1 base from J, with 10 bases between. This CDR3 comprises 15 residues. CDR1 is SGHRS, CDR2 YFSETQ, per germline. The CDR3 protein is CASSLEGQGNTEAFF. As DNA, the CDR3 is TGCGCCAGCAGCTTGGAGGGGCAAGGGAACACTGAAGCTTTCTTT.

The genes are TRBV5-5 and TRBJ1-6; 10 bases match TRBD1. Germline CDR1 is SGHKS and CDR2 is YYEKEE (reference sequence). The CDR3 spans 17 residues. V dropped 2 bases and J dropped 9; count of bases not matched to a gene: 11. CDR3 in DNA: TGTGCCAGCAGCTTCCTCTCTATGCGGGACAGGGGTTCACCCCTCCACTTT. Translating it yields CASSFLSMRDRGSPLHF.

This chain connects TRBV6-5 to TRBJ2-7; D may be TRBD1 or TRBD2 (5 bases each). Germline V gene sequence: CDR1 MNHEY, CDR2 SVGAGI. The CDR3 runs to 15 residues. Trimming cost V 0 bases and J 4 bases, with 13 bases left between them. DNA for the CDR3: TGTGCCAGCAGTTACTCAGAGGGGACCTCTTACGAGCAGTACTTC. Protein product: CASSYSEGTSYEQYF.

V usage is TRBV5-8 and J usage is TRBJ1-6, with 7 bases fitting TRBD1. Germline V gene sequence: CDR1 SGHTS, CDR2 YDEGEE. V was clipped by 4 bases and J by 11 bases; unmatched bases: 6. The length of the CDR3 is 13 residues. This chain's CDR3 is CASSIRQGTPLHF. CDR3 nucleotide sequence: TGTGCCAGCAGCATACGACAGGGTACACCCCTCCACTTT.

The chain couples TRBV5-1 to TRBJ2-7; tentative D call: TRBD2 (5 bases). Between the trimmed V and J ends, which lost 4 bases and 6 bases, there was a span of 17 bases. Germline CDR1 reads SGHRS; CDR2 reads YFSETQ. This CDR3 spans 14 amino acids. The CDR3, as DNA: TGCGCCAGCAGCCTGATGGGAGAGGGAAGCGAGCAGTACTTC. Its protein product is CASSLMGEGSEQYF. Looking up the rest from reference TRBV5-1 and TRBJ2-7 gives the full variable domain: KAGVTQTPRYLIKTRGQQVTLSCSPISGHRSVSWYQQTPGQGLQFLFEYFSETQRNKGNFPGRFSGRQFSNSRSEMNVSTLELGDSALYLCASSLMGEGSEQYFGPGTRLTVT.

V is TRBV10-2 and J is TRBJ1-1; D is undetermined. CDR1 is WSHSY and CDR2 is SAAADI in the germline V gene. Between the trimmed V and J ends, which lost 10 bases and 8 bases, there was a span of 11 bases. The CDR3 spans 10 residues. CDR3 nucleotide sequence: TGCGCCATGAATGGAGTAGAAGCTTTCTTT. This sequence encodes CAMNGVEAFF.

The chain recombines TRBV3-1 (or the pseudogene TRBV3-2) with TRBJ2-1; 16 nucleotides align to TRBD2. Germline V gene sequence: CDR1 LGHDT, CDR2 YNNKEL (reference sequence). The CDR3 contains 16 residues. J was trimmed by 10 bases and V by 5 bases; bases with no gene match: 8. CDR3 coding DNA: TGTGCCAGCAGCGCCACCGGGACTAGCGGGAGGGTGGAGCAGTTCTTC. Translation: CASSATGTSGRVEQFF.

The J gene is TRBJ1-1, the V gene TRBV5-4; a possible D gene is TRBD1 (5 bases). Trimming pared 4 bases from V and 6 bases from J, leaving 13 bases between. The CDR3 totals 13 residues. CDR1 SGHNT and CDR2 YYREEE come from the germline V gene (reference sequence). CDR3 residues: CASSAGTESEAFF. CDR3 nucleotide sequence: TGTGCCAGCAGCGCCGGGACGGAGTCTGAAGCTTTCTTT.